The sequence of this T cell receptor (beta chain) was determined in a study of T cell changes during pregnancy in multiple sclerosis. In this sample, this clone turned up a few times. Profiling relied on immunoSEQ multiplex PCR, and the TCRdb table lists in-frame clones only, not all of them. Altogether some 42,000 clones are present, around nine tenths being singletons, with the ten largest covering around 1%. V lost 5 bases, J lost 8 bases, and 6 bases stayed unmatched. The CDR3 totals 13 residues. Germline V lookup: CDR1 LNHDA, CDR2 SQIVND (reference sequence). The origin of this receptor is a female donor with multiple sclerosis, enrolled in a pregnancy study. The starting material was CD4+ T cells from peripheral blood mononuclear cells, obtained after pregnancy. This chain uses TRBV19 with TRBJ1-1, with TRBD1 matching over 9 bases. The CDR3 is CASSLDRGAEAFF. The CDR3 DNA reads TGTGCCAGTAGTCTGGACAGGGGAGCCGAAGCTTTCTTT.